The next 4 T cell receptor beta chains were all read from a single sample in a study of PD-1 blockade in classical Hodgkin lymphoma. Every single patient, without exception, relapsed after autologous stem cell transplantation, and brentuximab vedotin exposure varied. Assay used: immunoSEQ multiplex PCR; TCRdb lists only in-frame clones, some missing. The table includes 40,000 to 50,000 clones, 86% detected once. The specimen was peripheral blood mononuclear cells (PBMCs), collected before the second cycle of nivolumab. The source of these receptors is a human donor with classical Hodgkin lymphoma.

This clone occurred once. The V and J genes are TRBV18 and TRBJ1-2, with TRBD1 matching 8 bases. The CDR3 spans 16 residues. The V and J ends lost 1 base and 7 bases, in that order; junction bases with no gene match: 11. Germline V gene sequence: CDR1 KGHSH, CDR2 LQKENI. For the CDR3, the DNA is TGTGCCAGCTCACCACGTCCCGGACAGGGATCGGGTGGCTACACCTTC. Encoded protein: CASSPRPGQGSGGYTF.

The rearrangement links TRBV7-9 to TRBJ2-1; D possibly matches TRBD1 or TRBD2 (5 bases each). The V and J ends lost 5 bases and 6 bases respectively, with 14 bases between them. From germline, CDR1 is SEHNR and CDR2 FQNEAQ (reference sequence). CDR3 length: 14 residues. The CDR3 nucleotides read TGTGCCAGCAGCCCCCAAGTGGGGACCAATGAGCAGTTCTTC. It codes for CASSPQVGTNEQFF.

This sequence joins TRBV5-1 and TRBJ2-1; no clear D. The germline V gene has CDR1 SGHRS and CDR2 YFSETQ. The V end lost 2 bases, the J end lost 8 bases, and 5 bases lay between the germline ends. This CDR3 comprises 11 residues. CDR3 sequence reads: CASSLTYEQFF. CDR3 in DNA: TGCGCCAGCAGCTTAACTTATGAGCAGTTCTTC.

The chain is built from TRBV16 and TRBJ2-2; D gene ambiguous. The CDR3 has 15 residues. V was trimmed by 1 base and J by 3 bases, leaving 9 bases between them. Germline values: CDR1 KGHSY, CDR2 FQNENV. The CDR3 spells CASSQYAVDTGELFF. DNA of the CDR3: TGTGCCAGCAGCCAATACGCGGTAGACACCGGGGAGCTGTTTTTT.